This entry lists 18 T cell receptor beta chains sequenced from one sample in a study of T cell responses to AZD1222 COVID-19 vaccine. Only in-frame clones appear in the TCRdb table, and some are missing; sequencing was by immunoSEQ multiplex PCR. Among approximately 80,000 clones, approximately 90% were seen once, and the ten largest hold around 5%. Specimen: peripheral blood, collected on day 0 of AZD1222 vaccination. These receptors all stem from an adult in good health.

This chain connects TRBV4-2 to TRBJ2-5; 14 bases agree with TRBD2. From germline, CDR1 is LGHNA and CDR2 YNFKEQ. V shed 0 bases, J shed 7 bases, and the junction held 7 bases outside the gene matches. The CDR3 covers 17 residues. The CDR3 DNA is TGTGCCAGCAGCCAAGATCGGACGGGACTAGCGGGGGTGACCCAGTACTTC. It encodes CASSQDRTGLAGVTQYF.

The chain employs TRBV7-3 and TRBJ2-4; possibly TRBD2 for D (6 bases). CDR3 length: 18 residues. Germline V gene sequence: CDR1 SGHTA, CDR2 FQGTGA. V was shortened by 4 bases and J by 0 bases, with 19 bases between the two germline ends. For the CDR3, the DNA is TGTGCCAGCAGCTCCGAAGGCGGGATACAGCAAGCCAAAAACATTCAGTACTTC. Encoded protein: CASSSEGGIQQAKNIQYF.

V usage is TRBV5-4 and J usage is TRBJ1-4; the match to TRBD1 covers 8 bases. The CDR3 covers 14 residues. Germline V gene lookup returns CDR1 SGHNT and CDR2 YYREEE (reference sequence). J gave up 13 bases and V 1 base, and 9 bases lay outside the gene matches. The CDR3 nucleotides read TGTGCCAGCAGCTTGTCAGGGGGCAGCTCGCGACTGTTTTTT. Encoded protein: CASSLSGGSSRLFF.

This chain uses TRBV4-2 with TRBJ1-1, with no clear D. Trimming removed 1 base from V and 0 bases from J, with 12 bases in between. Germline assignment: CDR1 LGHNA and CDR2 YNFKEQ. This CDR3 region has 16 residues. The CDR3 DNA follows: TGTGCCAGCAGCCAAGGACGAGAGCGCCTGAACACTGAAGCTTTCTTT. Its protein product is CASSQGRERLNTEAFF.

The chain links TRBV30 to TRBJ2-5; 7 bases are shared with TRBD1. The V gene's germline CDR1 is GTSNPN and CDR2 SVGIG (reference sequence). J lost 1 base, V lost 0 bases, and 5 bases had no gene match. This CDR3 is built from 15 residues. The CDR3 here is CAWSVMGQFQETQYF. CDR3 coding DNA: TGTGCCTGGAGTGTAATGGGACAGTTCCAAGAGACCCAGTACTTC.

The gene calls are TRBV9 and TRBJ2-1; D is ambiguous. Germline assignment: CDR1 SGDLS and CDR2 YYNGEE. V lost 0 bases to trimming and J lost 6 bases, with 13 bases between them. The CDR3 covers 15 residues. This CDR3 reads CASSVGYGQSNEQFF. Here the CDR3 DNA reads TGTGCCAGCAGCGTAGGATATGGGCAGTCCAATGAGCAGTTCTTC.

This chain connects TRBV5-6 to TRBJ1-1; D gene uncertain. Per germline, CDR1 SGHDT and CDR2 YYEEEE. Trimming left V 2 bases short and J 10 bases short, with 9 bases between. The CDR3 is 11 residues long. CDR3 sequence (DNA): TGTGCCAGCAGCTTTGATGGTATAGCTTTCTTT. Its protein is CASSFDGIAFF.

The CDR3 here is CASSPKVKAEAFF. The DNA for the CDR3 is TGTGCCAGTTCTCCGAAGGTTAAGGCGGAAGCTTTCTTT. This sequence joins TRBV19 and TRBJ1-1, with D unclear. V lost 8 bases and J lost 8, with 18 bases in between. The V gene's germline CDR1 is LNHDA and CDR2 SQIVND (reference sequence). This CDR3 region has 13 residues.

The chain combines TRBV5-1 with TRBJ1-6; TRBD1 aligns across 10 bases. The CDR3 consists of 17 residues. V gave up 4 bases and J gave up 9 bases; unmatched junction bases: 13. Germline V gene sequence: CDR1 SGHRS, CDR2 YFSETQ. CDR3 sequence reads: CASSPGQGIGLSSPLHF. In DNA form, the CDR3 reads TGCGCCAGCAGCCCGGGACAGGGGATCGGGCTTAGTTCACCCCTCCACTTT.

The chain recombines TRBV5-4 with TRBJ2-3, with D unresolved. The CDR3 spans 15 residues. V gave up 3 bases and J gave up 6 bases, with 17 bases separating them. Per the germline V gene, CDR1 is SGHNT and CDR2 is YYREEE (reference sequence). The CDR3 protein is CASSSDFSRLDTQYF. In nucleotides, the CDR3 is TGTGCCAGCAGCTCAGACTTCTCCCGGCTGGATACGCAGTATTTT. Together with reference TRBV5-4 and TRBJ2-3, the CDR3 gives the full variable domain: ETGVTQSPTHLIKTRGQQVTLRCSSQSGHNTVSWYQQALGQGPQFIFQYYREEENGRGNFPPRFSGLQFPNYSSELNVNALELDDSALYLCASSSDFSRLDTQYFGPGTRLTVL.

The chain recombines TRBV7-9 with TRBJ1-3; possible D gene TRBD1, 6 bases. V lost 5 bases and J 11 bases, leaving 25 bases between the germline ends. The V gene's germline CDR1 is SEHNR and CDR2 FQNEAQ (reference sequence). CDR3 size: 16 residues. Here the CDR3 reads CASSPRDTKIAWAIYF. In nucleotides, the CDR3 is TGTGCCAGCAGCCCCAGGGACACGAAAATTGCATGGGCCATATATTTT.

The V and J genes are TRBV5-6 and TRBJ2-7, with D tentatively TRBD1 (5 bases). Germline V gene lookup returns CDR1 SGHDT and CDR2 YYEEEE. The CDR3 totals 15 residues. Trimming removed 0 bases from V and 4 bases from J, with 14 bases in between. CDR3 in amino acids: CASSLAGSRVYEQYF. DNA for the CDR3: TGTGCCAGCAGCTTGGCCGGTTCCAGGGTATACGAGCAGTACTTC.

The rearrangement uses TRBV7-2 and TRBJ2-7, with D perhaps matching TRBD1 (5 bases). Germline lookup yields CDR1 SGHTA and CDR2 FQGNSA. The CDR3 covers 13 residues. Between the trimmed V and J ends, which lost 10 bases and 7 bases, there was a span of 20 bases. CDR3 bases: TGTGCCACCTCCCTTGGGGTTTCAGGGGAGCAGTACTTC. Translated, it gives CATSLGVSGEQYF. Full variable domain (missing parts from reference TRBV7-2 and TRBJ2-7): GAGVSQSPSNKVTEKGKDVELRCDPISGHTALYWYRQSLGQGLEFLIYFQGNSAPDKSGLPSDRFSAERTGGSVSTLTIQRTQQEDSAVYLCATSLGVSGEQYFGPGTRLTVT.

The rearrangement uses TRBV20-1 and TRBJ2-5; D possibly corresponds to TRBD2 (6 bases). Trimming removed 3 bases at V and 4 bases at J, with 18 bases between. The length of the CDR3 is 15 residues. Germline CDR1 is DFQATT and CDR2 is SNEGSKA (reference sequence). The CDR3 bases are TGCAGTGCTAGTGGAACGGGACTCCCAGCAGAGACCCAGTACTTC. This gives the protein CSASGTGLPAETQYF.

This sequence joins TRBV4-2 and TRBJ1-2, with D possibly TRBD1 on 6 matching bases. Germline lookup yields CDR1 LGHNA and CDR2 YNFKEQ. The CDR3 has 19 residues. V was pared by 3 bases and J by 6 bases, with 29 bases between. The CDR3 DNA reads as TGTGCCAGCAGCCAGGCTCTTCTTCAAGGCGGGGGGCGCGCGGATGGCTACACCTTC. Amino acids: CASSQALLQGGGRADGYTF.

The chain couples TRBV11-2 to TRBJ1-2; D remains unclear. CDR3 length: 14 residues. The germline gives CDR1 SGHAT, CDR2 FQNNGV. V gave up 2 bases and J gave up 6 bases, with 13 bases separating them. For the CDR3, the DNA is TGTGCCAGCAGCTTATTGGCAGCTATAAATGGCTACACCTTC. This translates into CASSLLAAINGYTF. Based on the CDR3 plus reference TRBV11-2 and TRBJ1-2, the full variable domain is EAGVAQSPRYKIIEKRQSVAFWCNPISGHATLYWYQQILGQGPKLLIQFQNNGVVDDSQLPKDRFSAERLKGVDSTLKIQPAKLEDSAVYLCASSLLAAINGYTFGSGTRLTVV.

This clone was seen just once. The V call is TRBV28, the J call TRBJ1-2, with 7 bases lining up with TRBD1. Looked up from germline, CDR1 is MDHEN and CDR2 is SYDVKM. V was clipped by 10 bases and J by 1 base; unmatched bases: 6. The CDR3 runs to 13 residues. The CDR3 DNA reads as TGTGCCACCTGGGACAGACTTAACTATGGCTACACCTTC. This translates into CATWDRLNYGYTF.

Only one count was recorded for this clone. The chain recombines TRBV5-1 with TRBJ2-1; 11 bases map to TRBD2. Germline CDR1 and CDR2: SGHRS and YFSETQ. With V trimmed by 3 bases and J by 5 bases, 10 bases remained unmatched. CDR3 size: 17 residues. CDR3 nucleotide sequence: TGCGCCAGCAGCTCCCCTATAGCGGGGGGGCTTAACAATGAGCAGTTCTTC. Its protein product is CASSSPIAGGLNNEQFF.